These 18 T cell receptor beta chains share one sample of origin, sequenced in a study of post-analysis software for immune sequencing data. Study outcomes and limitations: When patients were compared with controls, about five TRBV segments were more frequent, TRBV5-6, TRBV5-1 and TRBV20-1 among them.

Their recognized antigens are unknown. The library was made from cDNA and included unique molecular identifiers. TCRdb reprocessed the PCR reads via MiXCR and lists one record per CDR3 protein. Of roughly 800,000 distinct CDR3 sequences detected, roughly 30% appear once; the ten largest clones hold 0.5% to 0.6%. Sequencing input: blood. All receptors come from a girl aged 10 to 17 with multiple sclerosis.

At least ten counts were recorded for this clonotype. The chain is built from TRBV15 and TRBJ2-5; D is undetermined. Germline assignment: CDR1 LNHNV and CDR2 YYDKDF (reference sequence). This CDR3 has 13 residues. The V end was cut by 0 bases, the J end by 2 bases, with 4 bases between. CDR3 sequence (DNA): TGTGCCACCAGCAGAGATGGGCAAGAGACCCAGTACTTC. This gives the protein CATSRDGQETQYF. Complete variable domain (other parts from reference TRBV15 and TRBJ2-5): DAMVIQNPRYQVTQFGKPVTLSCSQTLNHNVMYWYQQKSSQAPKLLFHYYDKDFNNEADTPDNFQSRRPNTSFCFLDIRSPGLGDTAMYLCATSRDGQETQYFGPGTRLLVL.

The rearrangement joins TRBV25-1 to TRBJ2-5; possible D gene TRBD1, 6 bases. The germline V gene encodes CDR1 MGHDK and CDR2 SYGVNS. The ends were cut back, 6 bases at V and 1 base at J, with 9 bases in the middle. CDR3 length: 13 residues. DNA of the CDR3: TGTGCCAGCAGGCGGACAGCCCAAGAGACCCAGTACTTC. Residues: CASRRTAQETQYF. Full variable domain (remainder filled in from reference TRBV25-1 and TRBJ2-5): EADIYQTPRYLVIGTGKKITLECSQTMGHDKMYWYQQDPGMELHLIHYSYGVNSTEKGDLSSESTVSRIRTEHFPLTLESARPSHTSQYLCASRRTAQETQYFGPGTRLLVL.

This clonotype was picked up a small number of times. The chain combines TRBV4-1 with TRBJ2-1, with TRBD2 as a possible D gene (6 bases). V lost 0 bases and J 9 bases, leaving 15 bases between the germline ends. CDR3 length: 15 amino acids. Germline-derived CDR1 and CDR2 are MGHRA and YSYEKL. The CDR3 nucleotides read TGCGCCAGCAGCCAAGATTGGAGTAGCGGCGGTGAGCAGTTCTTC. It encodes CASSQDWSSGGEQFF.

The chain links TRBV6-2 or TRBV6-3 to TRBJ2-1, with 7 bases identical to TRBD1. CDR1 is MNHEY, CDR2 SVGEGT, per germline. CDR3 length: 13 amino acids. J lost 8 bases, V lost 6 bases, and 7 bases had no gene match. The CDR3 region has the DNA TGTGCCAGCAGAAAAGACACAGGGGATGAGCAGTTCTTC. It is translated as CASRKDTGDEQFF.

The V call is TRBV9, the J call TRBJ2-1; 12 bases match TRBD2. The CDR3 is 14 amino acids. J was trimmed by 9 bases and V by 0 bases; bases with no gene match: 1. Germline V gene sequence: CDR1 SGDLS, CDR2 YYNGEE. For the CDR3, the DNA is TGTGCCAGCAGCGTAGGACTAGCGGGGGCTGAGCAGTTCTTC. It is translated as CASSVGLAGAEQFF.

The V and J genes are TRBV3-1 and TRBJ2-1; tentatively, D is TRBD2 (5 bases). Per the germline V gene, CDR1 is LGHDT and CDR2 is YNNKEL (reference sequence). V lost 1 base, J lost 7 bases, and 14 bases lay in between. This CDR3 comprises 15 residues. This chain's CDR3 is CASSQVRRPGNEQFF. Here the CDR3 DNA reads TGTGCCAGCAGCCAAGTGAGGAGGCCGGGAAATGAGCAGTTCTTC.

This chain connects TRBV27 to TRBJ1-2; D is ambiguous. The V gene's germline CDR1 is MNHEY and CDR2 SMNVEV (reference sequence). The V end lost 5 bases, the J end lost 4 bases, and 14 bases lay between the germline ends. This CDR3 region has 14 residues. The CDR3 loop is CASSPRAESYGYTF. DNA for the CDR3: TGTGCCAGCAGTCCCCGGGCGGAGAGCTATGGCTACACCTTC.

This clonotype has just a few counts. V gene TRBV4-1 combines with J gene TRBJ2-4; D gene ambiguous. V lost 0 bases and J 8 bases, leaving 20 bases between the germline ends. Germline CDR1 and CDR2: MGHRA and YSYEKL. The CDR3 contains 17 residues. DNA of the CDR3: TGCGCCAGCAGCCAAGATCCTGGCGCAAGCGAACCGTACATTCAGTACTTC. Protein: CASSQDPGASEPYIQYF.

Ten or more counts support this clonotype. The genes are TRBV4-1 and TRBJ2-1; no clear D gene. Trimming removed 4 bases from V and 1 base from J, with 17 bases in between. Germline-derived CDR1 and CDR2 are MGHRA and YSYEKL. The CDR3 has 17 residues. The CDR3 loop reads CASSLTDETRSYNEQFF. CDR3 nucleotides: TGCGCCAGCAGCCTCACCGACGAGACACGATCCTACAATGAGCAGTTCTTC.

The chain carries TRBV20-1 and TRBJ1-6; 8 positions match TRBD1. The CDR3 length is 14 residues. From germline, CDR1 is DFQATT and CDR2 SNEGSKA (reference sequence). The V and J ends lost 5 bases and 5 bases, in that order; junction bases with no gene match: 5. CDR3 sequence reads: CSAPRTGNNSPLHF. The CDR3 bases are TGCAGTGCTCCCCGGACAGGGAATAATTCACCCCTCCACTTT.

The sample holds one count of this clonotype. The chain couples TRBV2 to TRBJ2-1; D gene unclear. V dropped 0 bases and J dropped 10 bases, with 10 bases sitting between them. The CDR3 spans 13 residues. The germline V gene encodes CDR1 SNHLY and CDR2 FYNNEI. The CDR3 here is CASSEAPFQEQFF. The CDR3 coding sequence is TGTGCCAGCAGTGAAGCCCCCTTCCAGGAGCAGTTCTTC.

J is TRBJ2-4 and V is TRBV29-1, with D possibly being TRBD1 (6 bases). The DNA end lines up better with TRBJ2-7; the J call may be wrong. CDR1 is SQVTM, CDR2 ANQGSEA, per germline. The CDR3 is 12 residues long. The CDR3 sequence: CSVAAGDAEQYF. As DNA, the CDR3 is TGCAGCGTTGCCGCAGGGGACGCCGAGCAGTACTTC.

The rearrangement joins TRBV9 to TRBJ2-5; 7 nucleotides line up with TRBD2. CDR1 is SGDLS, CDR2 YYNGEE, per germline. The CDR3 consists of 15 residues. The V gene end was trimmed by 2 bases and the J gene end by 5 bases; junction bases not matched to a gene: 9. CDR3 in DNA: TGTGCCAGCAGCGTCCGAGGACTAGTTACCGAGACCCAGTACTTC. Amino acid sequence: CASSVRGLVTETQYF.

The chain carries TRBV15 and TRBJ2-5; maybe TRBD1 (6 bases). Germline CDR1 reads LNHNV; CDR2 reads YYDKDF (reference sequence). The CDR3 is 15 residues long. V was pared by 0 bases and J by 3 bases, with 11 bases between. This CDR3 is CATSRDRGVEETQYF. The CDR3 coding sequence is TGTGCCACCAGCAGAGACAGGGGAGTGGAAGAGACCCAGTACTTC. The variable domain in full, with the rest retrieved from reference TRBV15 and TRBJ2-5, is DAMVIQNPRYQVTQFGKPVTLSCSQTLNHNVMYWYQQKSSQAPKLLFHYYDKDFNNEADTPDNFQSRRPNTSFCFLDIRSPGLGDTAMYLCATSRDRGVEETQYFGPGTRLLVL.

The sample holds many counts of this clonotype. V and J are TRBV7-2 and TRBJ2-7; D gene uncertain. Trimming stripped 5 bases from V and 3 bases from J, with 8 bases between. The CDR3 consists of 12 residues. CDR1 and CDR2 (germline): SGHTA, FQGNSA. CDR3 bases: TGTGCCAGCAGCCTCGACAACTACGAGCAGTACTTC. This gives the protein CASSLDNYEQYF.

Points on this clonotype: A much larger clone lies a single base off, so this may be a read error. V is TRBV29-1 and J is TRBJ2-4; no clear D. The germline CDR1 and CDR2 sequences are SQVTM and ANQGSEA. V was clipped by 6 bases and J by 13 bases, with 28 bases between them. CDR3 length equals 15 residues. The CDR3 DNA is TGCAGCGTCCTCGGATGGTCCGGGTATGGCTACGGGCAGTACTTC. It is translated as CSVLGWSGYGYGQYF.

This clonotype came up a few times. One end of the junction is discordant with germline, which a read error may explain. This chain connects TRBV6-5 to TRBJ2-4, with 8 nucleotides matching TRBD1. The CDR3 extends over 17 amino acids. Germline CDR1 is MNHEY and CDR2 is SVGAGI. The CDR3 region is CASSSIRPTTGGNIRYF. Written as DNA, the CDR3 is TGTGCCAGCAGTTCGATTCGACCGACTACAGGGGGGAACATTCGGTACTTC.

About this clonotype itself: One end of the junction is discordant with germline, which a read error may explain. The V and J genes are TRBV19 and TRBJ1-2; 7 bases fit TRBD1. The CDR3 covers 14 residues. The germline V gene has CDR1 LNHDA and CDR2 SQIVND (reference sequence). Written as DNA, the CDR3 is TGTGTCAGTAGTACCCAGACAGGGAACTATGGCTACACCTTC. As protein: CVSSTQTGNYGYTF. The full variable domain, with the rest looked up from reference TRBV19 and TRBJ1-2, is DGGITQSPKYLFRKEGQNVTLSCEQNLNHDAMYWYRQDPGQGLRLIYYSQIVNDFQKGDIAEGYSVSREKKESFPLTVTSAQKNPTAFYLCVSSTQTGNYGYTFGSGTRLTVV.